The 21 T cell receptor beta chains below come from one sample, sequenced in a study of identical twins. TCRdb fed the 5' RACE reads into MiXCR, producing one record per CDR3 protein. The table shows about 470,000 distinct CDR3 sequences, with less than 25% occurring only once. The same data also went into a second study, on T cells expressing NK-cell markers.

Sequencing was performed on CD4+ T cells sorted from blood. These TCRs come from a woman between 18 and 29 years old in good health.

There are a few counts of this clonotype. The V and J genes are TRBV12-3 or TRBV12-4 and TRBJ2-7, with D perhaps TRBD2 (6 bases). The CDR3 is 15 residues long. V was trimmed by 4 bases and J by 2 bases, leaving 15 bases between them. DNA for the CDR3: TGTGCCAGCAGTTCCGGGAGTTTGGGGGCCTACGAGCAGTACTTC. It is translated as CASSSGSLGAYEQYF.

This sequence joins TRBV27 and TRBJ2-1; D gene ambiguous. This CDR3 has 16 residues. V was clipped by 5 bases and J by 4 bases, with 18 bases between them. The V gene's germline CDR1 is MNHEY and CDR2 SMNVEV (reference sequence). CDR3 region: CASSPQVVRSYNEQFF. The CDR3 region has the DNA TGTGCCAGCAGTCCCCAGGTAGTTCGATCATACAATGAGCAGTTCTTC.

This clonotype appeared many times. The chain is built from TRBV12-3 or TRBV12-4 and TRBJ1-2; D uncertain. Trimming took off 3 bases at V and 6 bases at J, with 14 bases between the two ends. The CDR3 is 14 amino acids. The CDR3 loop reads CASSFSGFGHGYTF. CDR3 bases: TGTGCCAGCAGTTTTTCCGGGTTCGGGCATGGCTACACCTTC.

The chain is built from TRBV9 and TRBJ2-3; the D is unclear. The CDR3 extends over 15 amino acids. The V gene lost 1 base and the J gene lost 2 bases, with 11 bases spanning the gap. Germline V gene data show CDR1 as SGDLS and CDR2 as YYNGEE. CDR3 nucleotides: TGTGCCAGCAGCGTACTCTTGCGGACCACAGATACGCAGTATTTT. This encodes CASSVLLRTTDTQYF.

In its sample, this clonotype was seen a few times. This chain links TRBV5-1 with TRBJ2-1; possibly TRBD1 for D (6 bases). The V and J ends lost 0 bases and 6 bases respectively, with 10 bases between them. This CDR3 spans 14 amino acids. Germline CDR1 and CDR2: SGHRS and YFSETQ. CDR3 nucleotides: TGCGCCAGCAGCTTGGAAGGGGGTCGCAATGAGCAGTTCTTC. It translates to CASSLEGGRNEQFF.

This clonotype was picked up a small number of times. The V call is TRBV7-2, the J call TRBJ2-7, with D unclear. This CDR3 is 12 amino acids long. Germline assignment: CDR1 SGHTA and CDR2 FQGNSA. The germline V and J ends were trimmed by 5 bases and 2 bases, with 7 bases remaining between them. For the CDR3, the DNA is TGTGCCAGCAGCCCCAACGCCTACGAGCAGTACTTC. Protein sequence: CASSPNAYEQYF.

This clonotype was seen a handful of times. This sequence joins TRBV12-3 or TRBV12-4 and TRBJ1-1; no clear D. CDR3 length: 12 amino acids. V lost 5 bases, J lost 4 bases, and 8 bases lay in between. CDR3 DNA sequence: TGTGCCAGCAGTCCACATCCCACTGAAGCTTTCTTT. Its protein product is CASSPHPTEAFF.

The chain combines TRBV20-1 with TRBJ1-6, with 7 bases lining up with TRBD1. With 2 bases clipped from V and 9 bases from J, the junction kept 7 bases outside the gene matches. Germline V gives CDR1 DFQATT, CDR2 SNEGSKA (reference sequence). The CDR3 covers 14 residues. CDR3 amino acids: CSARLQGRGSPLHF. The CDR3 coding sequence is TGCAGTGCTAGATTACAGGGGCGGGGTTCACCCCTCCACTTT.

This clonotype was observed a handful of times. As DNA, the CDR3 is TGCAGTGCTAGACCGGCCCCAGATACGCAGTATTTT. Translating it yields CSARPAPDTQYF. The chain employs TRBV20-1 and TRBJ2-3, with D unclear. V was cut by 2 bases and J by 4 bases, with 7 bases left in between. The CDR3 consists of 12 residues. The germline V gene encodes CDR1 DFQATT and CDR2 SNEGSKA (reference sequence).

The chain has TRBV5-6 and TRBJ2-2; 10 bases are shared with TRBD2. The trim removed 5 bases at V and 6 bases at J, leaving 4 bases unmatched. Germline CDR1 reads SGHDT; CDR2 reads YYEEEE. There are 14 residues in the CDR3. The CDR3 DNA reads as TGTGCCAGCAGATACGGGACTAGCGCCGGGGAGCTGTTTTTT. As protein: CASRYGTSAGELFF.

This clonotype was recorded a few times. The chain has TRBV29-1 and TRBJ2-2; D is unclear. V was clipped by 4 bases and J by 0 bases, with 6 bases between them. In germline, CDR1 is SQVTM, CDR2 ANQGSEA. This CDR3 has 13 residues. The CDR3 DNA reads TGCAGCGTTGCCAACCCGAACACCGGGGAGCTGTTTTTT. Protein sequence: CSVANPNTGELFF.

Only a few counts were recorded for this clonotype. The V gene is TRBV5-6, the J gene TRBJ2-7; tentatively, D is TRBD2 (7 bases). Trimming pared 4 bases from V and 2 bases from J, leaving 13 bases between. This CDR3 comprises 14 residues. CDR1 and CDR2 (germline): SGHDT, YYEEEE. CDR3 nucleotides: TGTGCCAGCAGCAGTCGGGGGGCTCCCTACGAGCAGTACTTC. Translation: CASSSRGAPYEQYF.

The CDR3 sequence is CSARSSTGHEQFF. The DNA of the CDR3 is TGCAGTGCTAGAAGCTCGACCGGGCATGAGCAGTTCTTC. The V and J genes are TRBV20-1 and TRBJ2-1; D is unresolved. This CDR3 is 13 amino acids long. CDR1 DFQATT and CDR2 SNEGSKA come from the germline V gene (reference sequence). Trimming removed 2 bases at V and 8 bases at J, with 13 bases between.

This clonotype has only a few counts. The gene calls are TRBV5-1 and TRBJ1-2; D not certain. Trimming left V 10 bases short and J 10 bases short, with 23 bases between. Germline V gene data show CDR1 as SGHRS and CDR2 as YFSETQ. This CDR3 is built from 13 residues. The CDR3 loop is CASTTTHGPNYTF. The CDR3 region has the DNA TGCGCCTCGACAACAACTCATGGGCCGAACTACACCTTC.

The V gene is TRBV12-3 or TRBV12-4, the J gene TRBJ2-7, with D possibly called TRBD1 or TRBD2 (7 bases each). CDR3 length equals 14 residues. V was shortened by 3 bases and J by 3 bases, with 12 bases between the two germline ends. The CDR3 protein is CASSLSGGVYEQYF. In nucleotides, the CDR3 is TGTGCCAGCAGTTTGTCAGGGGGGGTCTACGAGCAGTACTTC.

The chain is built from TRBV6-5 and TRBJ2-1, with D uncertain. This CDR3 spans 14 amino acids. Germline V gene data show CDR1 as MNHEY and CDR2 as SVGAGI. The germline V and J ends were trimmed by 3 bases and 1 base, with 7 bases remaining between them. CDR3 in amino acids: CASSYGRSYNEQFF. As DNA, the CDR3 is TGTGCCAGCAGTTATGGGCGGTCCTACAATGAGCAGTTCTTC.

V is TRBV12-3 or TRBV12-4 and J is TRBJ2-3, with 7 bases fitting TRBD1. The V segment lost 5 bases and the J segment 5 bases; nucleotides outside the gene matches: 10. This CDR3 spans 15 amino acids. CDR3 DNA: TGTGCCAGCAGTCTAAGACAGGGCCTCAGAGATACGCAGTATTTT. Its protein is CASSLRQGLRDTQYF.

This clonotype was observed a few times. J is TRBJ1-2 and V is TRBV4-3; D possibly corresponds to TRBD1 (5 bases). CDR1 is LGHNA and CDR2 is YSLEER in the germline V gene. The CDR3 is 15 amino acids. The V end was cut by 0 bases, the J end by 2 bases, with 10 bases between. CDR3 loop: CASSQDPGKNYGYTF. As DNA, the CDR3 is TGCGCCAGCAGCCAAGATCCAGGGAAAAACTATGGCTACACCTTC.

The genes are TRBV6-5 and TRBJ2-5; 10 nucleotides align to TRBD2. The length of the CDR3 is 18 residues. J lost 5 bases, V lost 0 bases, and 12 bases had no gene match. Germline V gene lookup returns CDR1 MNHEY and CDR2 SVGAGI. The CDR3 DNA reads TGTGCCAGCAGTTACTCCCCCAGGCTAGCGGGAGTAAGTGAGACCCAGTACTTC. Its protein is CASSYSPRLAGVSETQYF.

This sequence joins TRBV20-1 and TRBJ2-1; maybe TRBD1 (6 bases). The germline V gene encodes CDR1 DFQATT and CDR2 SNEGSKA (reference sequence). This CDR3 spans 13 amino acids. The CDR3: CRTDSTMSRGQFF. CDR3 nucleotide sequence: TGCAGAACAGACAGTACAATGAGCAGGGGGCAGTTCTTC.

This clonotype was found a few times. The rearrangement uses TRBV10-3 and TRBJ2-5, with D unresolved. This CDR3 has 12 amino acids. The ends were cut back, 8 bases at V and 2 bases at J, with 9 bases in the middle. The germline CDR1 and CDR2 sequences are ENHRY and SYGVKD. The CDR3 loop reads CAIGQRQETQYF. For the CDR3, the DNA is TGTGCCATCGGGCAGAGACAAGAGACCCAGTACTTC.